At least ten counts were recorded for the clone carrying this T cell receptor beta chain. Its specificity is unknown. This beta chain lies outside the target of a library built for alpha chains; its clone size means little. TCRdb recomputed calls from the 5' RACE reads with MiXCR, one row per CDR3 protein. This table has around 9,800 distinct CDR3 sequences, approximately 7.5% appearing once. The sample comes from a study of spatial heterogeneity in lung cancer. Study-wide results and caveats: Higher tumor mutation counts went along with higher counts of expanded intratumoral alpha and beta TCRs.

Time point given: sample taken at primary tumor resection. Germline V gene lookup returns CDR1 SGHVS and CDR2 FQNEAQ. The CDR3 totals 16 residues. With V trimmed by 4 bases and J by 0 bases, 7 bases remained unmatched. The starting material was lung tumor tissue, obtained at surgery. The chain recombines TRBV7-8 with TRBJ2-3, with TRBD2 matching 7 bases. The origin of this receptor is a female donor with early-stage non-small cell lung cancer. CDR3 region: CASSSTGGTSTDTQYF. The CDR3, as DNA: TGTGCCAGCAGCTCGACCGGGGGGACTAGCACAGATACGCAGTATTTT.